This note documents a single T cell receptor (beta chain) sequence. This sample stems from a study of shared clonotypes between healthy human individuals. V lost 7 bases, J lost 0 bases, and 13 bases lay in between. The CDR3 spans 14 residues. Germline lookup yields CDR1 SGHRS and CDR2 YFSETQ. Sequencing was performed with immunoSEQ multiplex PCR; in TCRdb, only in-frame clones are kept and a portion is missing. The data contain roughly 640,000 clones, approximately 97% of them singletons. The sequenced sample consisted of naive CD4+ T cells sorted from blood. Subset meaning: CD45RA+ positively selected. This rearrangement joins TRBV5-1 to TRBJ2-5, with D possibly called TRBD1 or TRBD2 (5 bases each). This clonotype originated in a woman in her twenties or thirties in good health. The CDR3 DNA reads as TGCGCCAGCGCCACGGGACGGGACCAAGAGACCCAGTACTTC. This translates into CASATGRDQETQYF.